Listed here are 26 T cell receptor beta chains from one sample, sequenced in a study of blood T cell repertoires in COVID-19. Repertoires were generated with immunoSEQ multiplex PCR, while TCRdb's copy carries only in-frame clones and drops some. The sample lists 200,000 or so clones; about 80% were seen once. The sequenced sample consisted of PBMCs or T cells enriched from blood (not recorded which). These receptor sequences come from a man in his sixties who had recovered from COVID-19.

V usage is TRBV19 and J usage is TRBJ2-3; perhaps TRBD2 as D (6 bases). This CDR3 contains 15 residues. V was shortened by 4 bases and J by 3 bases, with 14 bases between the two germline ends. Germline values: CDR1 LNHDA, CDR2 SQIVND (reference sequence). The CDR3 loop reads CASSTGLSSTDTQYF. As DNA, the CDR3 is TGTGCCAGTAGTACGGGACTCTCTTCAACAGATACGCAGTATTTT. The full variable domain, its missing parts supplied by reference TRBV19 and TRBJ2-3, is DGGITQSPKYLFRKEGQNVTLSCEQNLNHDAMYWYRQDPGQGLRLIYYSQIVNDFQKGDIAEGYSVSREKKESFPLTVTSAQKNPTAFYLCASSTGLSSTDTQYFGPGTRLTVL.

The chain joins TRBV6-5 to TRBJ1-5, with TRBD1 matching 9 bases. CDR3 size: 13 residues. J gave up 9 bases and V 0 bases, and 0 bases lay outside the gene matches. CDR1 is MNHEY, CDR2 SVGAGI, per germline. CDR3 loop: CASSYSTGGPQHF. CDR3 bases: TGTGCCAGCAGTTACTCGACAGGGGGGCCCCAGCATTTT.

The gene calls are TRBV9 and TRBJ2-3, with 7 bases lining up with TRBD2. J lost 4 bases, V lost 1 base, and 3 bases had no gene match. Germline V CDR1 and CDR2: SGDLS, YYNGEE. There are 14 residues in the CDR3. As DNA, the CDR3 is TGTGCCAGCAGCGTATTGGCGGGGGCAGATACGCAGTATTTT. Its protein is CASSVLAGADTQYF.

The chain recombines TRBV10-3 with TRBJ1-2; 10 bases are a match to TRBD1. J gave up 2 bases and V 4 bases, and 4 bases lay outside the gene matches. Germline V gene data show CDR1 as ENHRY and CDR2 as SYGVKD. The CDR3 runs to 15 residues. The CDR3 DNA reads TGTGCCATCAGTGCCCCGGGACAGGGGAACTATGGCTACACCTTC. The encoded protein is CAISAPGQGNYGYTF.

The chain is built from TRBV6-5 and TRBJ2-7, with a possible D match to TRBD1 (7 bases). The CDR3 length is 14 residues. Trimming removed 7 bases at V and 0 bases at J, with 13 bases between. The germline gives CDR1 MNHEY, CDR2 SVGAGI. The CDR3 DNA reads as TGTGCCAGCACCTCAGGGGGGAACTCCTACGAGCAGTACTTC. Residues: CASTSGGNSYEQYF.

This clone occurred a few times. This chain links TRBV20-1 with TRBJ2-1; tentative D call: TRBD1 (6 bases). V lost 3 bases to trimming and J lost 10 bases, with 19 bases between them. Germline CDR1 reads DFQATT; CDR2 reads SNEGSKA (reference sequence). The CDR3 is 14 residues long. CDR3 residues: CSASGLGTKSEQFF. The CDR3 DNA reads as TGCAGTGCTAGTGGTCTTGGGACAAAGAGCGAGCAGTTCTTC.

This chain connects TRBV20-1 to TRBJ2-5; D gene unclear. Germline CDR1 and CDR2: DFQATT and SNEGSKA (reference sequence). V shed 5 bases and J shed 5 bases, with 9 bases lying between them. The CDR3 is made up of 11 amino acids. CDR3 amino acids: CSAGTVETQYF. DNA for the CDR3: TGCAGTGCTGGAACAGTCGAGACCCAGTACTTC.

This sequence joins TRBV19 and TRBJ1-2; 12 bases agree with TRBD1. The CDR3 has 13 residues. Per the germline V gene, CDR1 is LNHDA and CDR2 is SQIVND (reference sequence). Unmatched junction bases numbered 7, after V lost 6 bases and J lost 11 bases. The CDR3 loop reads CASSPGTGGPYTF. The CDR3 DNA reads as TGTGCCAGTAGCCCAGGGACAGGGGGCCCTTACACCTTC.

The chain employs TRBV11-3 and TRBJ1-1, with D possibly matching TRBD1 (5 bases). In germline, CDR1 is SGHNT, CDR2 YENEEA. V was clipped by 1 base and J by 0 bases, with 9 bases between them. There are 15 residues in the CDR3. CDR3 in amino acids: CASSLARGLNTEAFF. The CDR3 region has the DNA TGTGCCAGCAGCTTAGCGCGGGGCCTGAACACTGAAGCTTTCTTT.

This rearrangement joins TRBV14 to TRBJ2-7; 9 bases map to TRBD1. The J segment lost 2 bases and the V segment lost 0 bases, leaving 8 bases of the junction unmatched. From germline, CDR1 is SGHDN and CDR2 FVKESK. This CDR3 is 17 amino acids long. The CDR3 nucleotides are TGTGCCAGCAGCCAAGATGTGACAGGGGGTATTGCCTACGAGCAGTACTTC. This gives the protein CASSQDVTGGIAYEQYF.

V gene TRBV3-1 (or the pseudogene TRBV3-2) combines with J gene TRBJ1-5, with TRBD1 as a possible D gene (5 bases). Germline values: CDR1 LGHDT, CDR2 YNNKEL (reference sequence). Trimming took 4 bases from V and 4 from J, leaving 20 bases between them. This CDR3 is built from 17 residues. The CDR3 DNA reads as TGTGCCAGCAGCCTTAGCGGGGCCACAGGAATTAATCAGCCCCAGCATTTT. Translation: CASSLSGATGINQPQHF.

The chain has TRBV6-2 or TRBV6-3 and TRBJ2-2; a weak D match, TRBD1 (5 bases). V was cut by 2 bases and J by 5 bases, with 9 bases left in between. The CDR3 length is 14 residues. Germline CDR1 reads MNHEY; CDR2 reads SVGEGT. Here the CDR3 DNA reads TGTGCCAGCAGTTACCAAGGGGATACCGGGGAGCTGTTTTTT. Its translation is CASSYQGDTGELFF.

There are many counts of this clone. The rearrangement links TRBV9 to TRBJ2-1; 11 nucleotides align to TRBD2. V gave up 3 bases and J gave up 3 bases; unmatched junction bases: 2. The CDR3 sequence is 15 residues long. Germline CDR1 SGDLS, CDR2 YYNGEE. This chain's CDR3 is CASSDSGGDYNEQFF. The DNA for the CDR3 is TGTGCCAGCAGCGATAGCGGGGGGGACTACAATGAGCAGTTCTTC.

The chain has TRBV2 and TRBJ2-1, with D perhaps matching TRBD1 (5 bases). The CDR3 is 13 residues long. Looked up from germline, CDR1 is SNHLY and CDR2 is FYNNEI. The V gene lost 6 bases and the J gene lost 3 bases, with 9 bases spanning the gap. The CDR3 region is CASRVDSYNEQFF. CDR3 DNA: TGTGCCAGCAGGGTAGACAGCTACAATGAGCAGTTCTTC.

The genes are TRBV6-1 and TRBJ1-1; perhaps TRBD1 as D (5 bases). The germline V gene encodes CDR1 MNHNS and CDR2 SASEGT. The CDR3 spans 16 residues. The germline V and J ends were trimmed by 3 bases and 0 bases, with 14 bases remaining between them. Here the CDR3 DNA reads TGTGCCAGCAGTGAGACACCGACAGACATGAACACTGAAGCTTTCTTT. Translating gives CASSETPTDMNTEAFF.

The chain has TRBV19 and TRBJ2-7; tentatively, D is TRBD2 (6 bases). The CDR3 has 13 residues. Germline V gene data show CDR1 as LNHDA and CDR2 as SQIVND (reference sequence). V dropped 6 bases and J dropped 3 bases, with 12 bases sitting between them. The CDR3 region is CASSTKGGYEQYF. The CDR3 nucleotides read TGTGCCAGTAGCACGAAGGGAGGCTACGAGCAGTACTTC.

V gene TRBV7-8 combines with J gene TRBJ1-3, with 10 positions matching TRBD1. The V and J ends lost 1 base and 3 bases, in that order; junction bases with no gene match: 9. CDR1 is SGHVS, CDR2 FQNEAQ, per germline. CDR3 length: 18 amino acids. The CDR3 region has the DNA TGTGCCAGCAGCTTAGGATATTTCGGGACAGGGGTTGGAAACACCATATATTTT. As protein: CASSLGYFGTGVGNTIYF.

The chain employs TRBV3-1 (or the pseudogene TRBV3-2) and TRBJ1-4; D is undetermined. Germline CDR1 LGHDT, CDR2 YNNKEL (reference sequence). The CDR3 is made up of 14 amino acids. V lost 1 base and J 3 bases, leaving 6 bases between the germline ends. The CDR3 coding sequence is TGTGCCAGCAGCCAAGGGAGTTCTAATGAAAAACTGTTTTTT. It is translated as CASSQGSSNEKLFF.

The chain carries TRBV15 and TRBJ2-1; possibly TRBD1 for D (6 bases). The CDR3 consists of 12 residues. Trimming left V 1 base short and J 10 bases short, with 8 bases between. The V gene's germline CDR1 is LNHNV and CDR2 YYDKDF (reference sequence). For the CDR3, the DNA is TGTGCCACCAGCAGAGGAGGGACAGAGCAGTTCTTC. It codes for CATSRGGTEQFF.

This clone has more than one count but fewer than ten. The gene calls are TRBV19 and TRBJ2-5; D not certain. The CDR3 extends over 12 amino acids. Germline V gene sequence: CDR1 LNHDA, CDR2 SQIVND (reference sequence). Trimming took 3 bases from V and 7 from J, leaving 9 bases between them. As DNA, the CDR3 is TGTGCCAGTAGTATGCGCGGTGGGACCCAGTACTTC. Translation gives CASSMRGGTQYF.

CDR3 loop: CASSQSDSNYEQYF. DNA for the CDR3: TGTGCCAGCAGCCAAAGCGACAGCAACTACGAGCAGTACTTC. The genes are TRBV3-1 (or the pseudogene TRBV3-2) and TRBJ2-7, with D perhaps TRBD1 (5 bases). The CDR3 is 14 residues long. Germline assignment: CDR1 LGHDT and CDR2 YNNKEL (reference sequence). V was clipped by 2 bases and J by 3 bases, with 11 bases between them.

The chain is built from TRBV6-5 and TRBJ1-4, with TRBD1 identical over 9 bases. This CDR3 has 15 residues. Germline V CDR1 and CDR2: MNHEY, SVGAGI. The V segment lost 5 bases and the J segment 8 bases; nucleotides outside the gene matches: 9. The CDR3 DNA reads TGTGCCAGCAGTCCCAGGACAGGGGAGTCGGAAAAACTGTTTTTT. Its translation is CASSPRTGESEKLFF.

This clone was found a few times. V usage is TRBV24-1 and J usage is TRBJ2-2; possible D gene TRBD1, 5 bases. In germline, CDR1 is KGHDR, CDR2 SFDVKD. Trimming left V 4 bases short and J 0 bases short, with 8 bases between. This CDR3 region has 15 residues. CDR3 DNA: TGTGCCACCAGTGACCCGACAGCGAACACCGGGGAGCTGTTTTTT. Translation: CATSDPTANTGELFF.

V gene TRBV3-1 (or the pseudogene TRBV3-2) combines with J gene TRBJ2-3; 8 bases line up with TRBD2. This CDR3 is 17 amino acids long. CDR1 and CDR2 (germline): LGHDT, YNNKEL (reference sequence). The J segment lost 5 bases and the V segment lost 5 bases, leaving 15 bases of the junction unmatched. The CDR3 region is CASSARGVGGAVDTQYF. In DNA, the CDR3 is TGTGCCAGCAGCGCAAGAGGGGTCGGGGGGGCCGTAGATACGCAGTATTTT.

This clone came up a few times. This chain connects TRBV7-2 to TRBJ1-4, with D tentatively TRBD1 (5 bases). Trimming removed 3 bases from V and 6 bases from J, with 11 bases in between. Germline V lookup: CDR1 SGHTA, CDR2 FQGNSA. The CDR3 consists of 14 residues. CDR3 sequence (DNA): TGTGCCAGCAGCTTGGAGGGAGGGGATGAAAAACTGTTTTTT. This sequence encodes CASSLEGGDEKLFF.

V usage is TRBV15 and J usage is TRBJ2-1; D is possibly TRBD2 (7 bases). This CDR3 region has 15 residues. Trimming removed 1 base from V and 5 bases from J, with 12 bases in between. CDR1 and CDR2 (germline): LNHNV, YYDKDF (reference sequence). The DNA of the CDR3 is TGTGCCACCAGCAGAGGAGGGGGGGCTCACAATGAGCAGTTCTTC. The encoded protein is CATSRGGGAHNEQFF. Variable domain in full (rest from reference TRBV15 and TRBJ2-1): DAMVIQNPRYQVTQFGKPVTLSCSQTLNHNVMYWYQQKSSQAPKLLFHYYDKDFNNEADTPDNFQSRRPNTSFCFLDIRSPGLGDTAMYLCATSRGGGAHNEQFFGPGTRLTVL.